Following are 23 T cell receptor beta chains from one sample sequenced in a study of CD8 T cells in ankylosing spondylitis. TCRdb recomputed calls from the 5' RACE reads with MiXCR, one row per CDR3 protein. This sample has around 39,000 distinct CDR3 sequences, with 13% found just once. The sample taken for sequencing was synovial fluid, either unsorted or a sorted T cell fraction (not recorded which). Source of these receptors: a male donor with ankylosing spondylitis.

This clonotype was observed at least ten times. V and J are TRBV5-1 and TRBJ2-1, with D unresolved. In germline, CDR1 is SGHRS, CDR2 YFSETQ. V lost 2 bases and J 1 base, leaving 19 bases between the germline ends. The CDR3 extends over 18 amino acids. The CDR3 protein is CASSFFLAGFGSYNEQFF. The CDR3 nucleotides are TGCGCCAGCAGCTTTTTTCTCGCTGGCTTCGGTTCCTACAATGAGCAGTTCTTC.

This clonotype was counted once. This chain uses TRBV15 with TRBJ2-7; D possibly corresponds to TRBD1 (6 bases). Trimming stripped 5 bases from V and 1 base from J, with 12 bases between. CDR1 is LNHNV and CDR2 is YYDKDF in the germline V gene (reference sequence). The CDR3 has 14 amino acids. CDR3 region: CATSFGQNSYEQYF. The DNA for the CDR3 is TGTGCCACCAGCTTCGGACAGAATTCCTACGAGCAGTACTTC.

This clonotype appeared many times. DNA of the CDR3: TGTGCCAGCAGCTACGAAGGGGTCACAGATACGCAGTATTTT. This translates into CASSYEGVTDTQYF. The chain combines TRBV13 with TRBJ2-3; D may be TRBD1 (5 bases). Trimming cost V 4 bases and J 2 bases, with 10 bases left between them. This CDR3 is 14 amino acids long. Germline loops: CDR1 PRHDT, CDR2 FYEKMQ (reference sequence).

This clonotype was picked up a small number of times. CDR3 DNA: TGTGCCAGCAGTGAACCGGGGACCTATGCTACGCAGTATTTT. Translation: CASSEPGTYATQYF. The chain combines TRBV2 with TRBJ2-3, with D perhaps TRBD1 or TRBD2 (5 bases each). The V end lost 2 bases, the J end lost 8 bases, and 14 bases lay between the germline ends. The CDR3 contains 14 residues. Germline loops: CDR1 SNHLY, CDR2 FYNNEI. Complete variable domain (other parts from reference TRBV2 and TRBJ2-3): EPEVTQTPSHQVTQMGQEVILRCVPISNHLYFYWYRQILGQKVEFLVSFYNNEISEKSEIFDDQFSVERPDGSNFTLKIRSTKLEDSAMYFCASSEPGTYATQYFGPGTRLTVL.

This clonotype was seen ten or more times. At one end, the junction sequence differs from germline, possibly due to a read error. V and J are TRBV28 and TRBJ1-2; the D gene is possibly TRBD1 (5 bases). Germline V gene lookup returns CDR1 MDHEN and CDR2 SYDVKM. The CDR3 is 13 amino acids. The CDR3 loop reads CASSLGTNYGYTF. The CDR3 DNA reads TGTGCCAGCAGTTTAGGGACTAATTATGGCTACACCTTC.

Only a few counts were recorded for this clonotype. This rearrangement joins TRBV6-5 to TRBJ2-1; D unresolved. Trimming shortened V by 4 bases and J by 0 bases, and 7 bases separated the two germline ends. This CDR3 is built from 14 residues. Germline assignment: CDR1 MNHEY and CDR2 SVGAGI. The chain's CDR3 is CASSSSSSYNEQFF. The DNA of the CDR3 is TGTGCCAGCAGTTCGTCTAGCTCCTACAATGAGCAGTTCTTC.

This chain joins TRBV6-2 or TRBV6-3 and TRBJ2-7, with 8 bases lining up with TRBD1. CDR1 and CDR2 from the germline V gene are MNHEY and SVGEGT. The length of the CDR3 is 17 residues. V trimming: 6 bases; J trimming: 2 bases; junction bases outside the gene matches: 15. The CDR3 loop is CASSNGDRDRHTYEQYF. In DNA form, the CDR3 reads TGTGCCAGCAGCAACGGAGACCGGGACAGGCACACCTACGAGCAGTACTTC.

This clonotype was counted at least ten times. This rearrangement joins TRBV7-9 to TRBJ2-1; the match to TRBD2 covers 12 bases. The CDR3 spans 15 residues. The V gene end was trimmed by 5 bases and the J gene end by 8 bases; junction bases not matched to a gene: 7. CDR1 is SEHNR, CDR2 FQNEAQ, per germline (reference sequence). This CDR3 is CASSPSTSGRDEQFF. In DNA, the CDR3 is TGTGCCAGCAGCCCTTCGACTAGCGGGAGAGATGAGCAGTTCTTC.

This clonotype was recorded many times. V gene TRBV12-3 or TRBV12-4 combines with J gene TRBJ2-7, with TRBD1 matching 7 bases. After removal of 5 bases from V and 3 bases from J, the junction contained 13 bases not matched to a gene. The CDR3 is 16 amino acids. The CDR3 DNA is TGTGCCAGCAGTCCTTATAGGGGGCCTTATTACTACGAGCAGTACTTC. As protein: CASSPYRGPYYYEQYF.

CDR3 nucleotide sequence: TGCAGTGCCCCGGGACTAGCGGTTAGCTCCTACGAGCAGTACTTC. Amino acids: CSAPGLAVSSYEQYF. This chain uses TRBV20-1 with TRBJ2-7; TRBD2 agrees at 11 bases. CDR1 is DFQATT and CDR2 is SNEGSKA in the germline V gene (reference sequence). The V and J ends lost 6 bases and 0 bases, in that order; junction bases with no gene match: 7. This CDR3 spans 15 amino acids.

This sequence joins TRBV9 and TRBJ2-7, with 7 bases aligning to TRBD2. The ends lost 0 bases at V and 3 bases at J; junction bases unmatched: 3. The CDR3 runs to 14 residues. From germline, CDR1 is SGDLS and CDR2 YYNGEE. Written as DNA, the CDR3 is TGTGCCAGCAGCGTAGCTTGGGGGGGCTACGAGCAGTACTTC. Its protein is CASSVAWGGYEQYF.

This clonotype was detected only a few times. The chain is built from TRBV7-2 and TRBJ2-7, with D tentatively TRBD2 (5 bases). Germline CDR1 SGHTA, CDR2 FQGNSA. The CDR3 is 15 amino acids. With 5 bases removed from V and 2 bases from J, the gap between germline ends came to 16 bases. Here the CDR3 reads CASSPTGLATYEQYF. The CDR3 DNA sequence: TGTGCCAGCAGCCCCACCGGGCTAGCAACCTACGAGCAGTACTTC.

The chain combines TRBV4-1 with TRBJ2-1, with D possibly TRBD2 on 5 matching bases. Germline CDR1 MGHRA, CDR2 YSYEKL. With 3 bases removed from V and 11 bases from J, the gap between germline ends came to 23 bases. CDR3 length: 16 amino acids. The CDR3 loop reads CASSQIPRAGLPKQFF. The CDR3 DNA follows: TGCGCCAGCAGCCAGATTCCTAGGGCGGGCTTACCCAAGCAGTTCTTC.

The CDR3 DNA is TGTGCCAGCAGACCATTTTCTCTGTCGGCTTTCTTT. Amino acid sequence: CASRPFSLSAFF. The chain carries TRBV6-6 and TRBJ1-1; no definite D call. CDR1 and CDR2 from the germline V gene are MNHNY and SVGAGI (reference sequence). Deletions cut 6 bases from V and 11 bases from J, with 16 bases between. This CDR3 is 12 amino acids long.

This clonotype was observed many times. This rearrangement joins TRBV28 to TRBJ2-3; possible D gene TRBD2, 6 bases. CDR3 length equals 15 residues. V lost 7 bases and J lost 1, with 15 bases in between. CDR1 and CDR2 (germline): MDHEN, SYDVKM. The CDR3 DNA is TGTGCCAGCACCGCAGGAGGGAGACGCACAGATACGCAGTATTTT. It specifies CASTAGGRRTDTQYF.

This clonotype appeared a few times. V and J are TRBV4-3 and TRBJ2-1; D assignment may be TRBD1 or TRBD2 (5 bases each). Germline CDR1 reads LGHNA; CDR2 reads YSLEER. V was pared by 1 base and J by 9 bases, with 16 bases between. The CDR3 is 15 amino acids. The CDR3 region has the DNA TGCGCCAGCAGCCAAGGAGCCAGGGCCCGGGGTGAGCAGTTCTTC. The encoded protein is CASSQGARARGEQFF.

The table lists this clonotype with many counts. The V gene is TRBV11-2, the J gene TRBJ1-1; D is uncertain. Trimming took off 3 bases at V and 6 bases at J, with 8 bases between the two ends. This CDR3 region has 12 residues. CDR1 SGHAT and CDR2 FQNNGV come from the germline V gene. This CDR3 reads CASSFRSAEAFF. CDR3 DNA: TGTGCCAGCAGCTTTCGATCGGCTGAAGCTTTCTTT. Complete variable domain (other parts from reference TRBV11-2 and TRBJ1-1): EAGVAQSPRYKIIEKRQSVAFWCNPISGHATLYWYQQILGQGPKLLIQFQNNGVVDDSQLPKDRFSAERLKGVDSTLKIQPAKLEDSAVYLCASSFRSAEAFFGQGTRLTVV.

This clonotype was seen at least ten times. The chain uses TRBV27 and TRBJ1-1; 7 bases line up with TRBD1. V lost 11 bases and J lost 4; bases outside the gene matches: 10. Germline CDR1 and CDR2: MNHEY and SMNVEV (reference sequence). The CDR3 length is 13 residues. The CDR3 here is CASQTGAVTEAFF. The DNA for the CDR3 is TGTGCCTCCCAAACAGGGGCGGTCACTGAAGCTTTCTTT.

In this sample, this clonotype turned up many times. V and J are TRBV3-1 and TRBJ2-3, with D unclear. V shed 1 base and J shed 3 bases, with 14 bases lying between them. The CDR3 covers 16 residues. Germline V gives CDR1 LGHDT, CDR2 YNNKEL (reference sequence). DNA for the CDR3: TGTGCCAGCAGCCAAGGAATAGGTTCGGTGACAGATACGCAGTATTTT. The encoded protein is CASSQGIGSVTDTQYF.

This clonotype was seen repeatedly, ten times or more. The chain carries TRBV20-1 and TRBJ2-7; 9 positions agree with TRBD2. Germline assignment: CDR1 DFQATT and CDR2 SNEGSKA (reference sequence). The CDR3 spans 15 residues. The V and J ends lost 5 bases and 5 bases, in that order; junction bases with no gene match: 13. The CDR3, as DNA: TGCAGTGCTCCACGACTGGCGGGAGGGCCCCACGAGCAGTACTTC. Encoded protein: CSAPRLAGGPHEQYF.

In this sample, this clonotype turned up many times. This sequence joins TRBV19 and TRBJ2-2; D remains ambiguous. Deletions cut 1 base from V and 4 bases from J, with 7 bases between. Germline V gene data show CDR1 as LNHDA and CDR2 as SQIVND (reference sequence). The CDR3 has 14 amino acids. The CDR3 bases are TGTGCCAGTAGTATAGGGGTTACCACCGGGGAGCTGTTTTTT. Translation: CASSIGVTTGELFF.

This clonotype was seen more than once but under ten times. The chain combines TRBV27 with TRBJ2-7; TRBD1 matches at 8 bases. Trimming cost V 7 bases and J 2 bases; bases outside gene matches: 7. The CDR3 is 14 residues long. Germline lookup yields CDR1 MNHEY and CDR2 SMNVEV (reference sequence). The CDR3 coding sequence is TGTGCCAGCACCTTCGGGACAGGTCCCTACGAGCAGTACTTC. This translates into CASTFGTGPYEQYF.

The sample holds many counts of this clonotype. This chain joins TRBV20-1 and TRBJ2-7; 7 bases match TRBD2. This CDR3 spans 14 amino acids. Germline CDR1 and CDR2: DFQATT and SNEGSKA (reference sequence). Unmatched junction bases numbered 6, after V lost 2 bases and J lost 2 bases. CDR3 DNA sequence: TGCAGTGCTAGAAAGGAGCGGGATGCCTACGAGCAGTACTTC. The encoded protein is CSARKERDAYEQYF.